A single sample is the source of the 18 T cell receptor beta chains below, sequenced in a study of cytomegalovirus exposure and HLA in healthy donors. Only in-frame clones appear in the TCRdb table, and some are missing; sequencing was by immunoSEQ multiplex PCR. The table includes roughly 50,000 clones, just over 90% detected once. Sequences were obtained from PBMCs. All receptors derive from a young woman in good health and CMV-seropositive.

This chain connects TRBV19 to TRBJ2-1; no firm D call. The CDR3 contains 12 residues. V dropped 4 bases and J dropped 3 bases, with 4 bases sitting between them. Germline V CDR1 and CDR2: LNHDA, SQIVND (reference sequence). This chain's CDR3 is CASSKLYNEQFF. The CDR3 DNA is TGTGCCAGTAGTAAACTCTACAATGAGCAGTTCTTC.

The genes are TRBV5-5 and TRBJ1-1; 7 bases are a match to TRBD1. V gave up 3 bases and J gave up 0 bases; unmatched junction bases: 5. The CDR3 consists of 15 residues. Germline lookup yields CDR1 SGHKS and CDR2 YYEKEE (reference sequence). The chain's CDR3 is CASSSETGMNTEAFF. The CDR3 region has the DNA TGTGCCAGCAGCTCCGAGACAGGGATGAACACTGAAGCTTTCTTT.

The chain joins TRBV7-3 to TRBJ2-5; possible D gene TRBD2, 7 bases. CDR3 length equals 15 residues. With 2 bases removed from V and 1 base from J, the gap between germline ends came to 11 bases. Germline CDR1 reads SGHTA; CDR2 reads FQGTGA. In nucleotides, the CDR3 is TGTGCCAGCAGCTTATTGGGGGGGCGCCAAGAGACCCAGTACTTC. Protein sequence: CASSLLGGRQETQYF.

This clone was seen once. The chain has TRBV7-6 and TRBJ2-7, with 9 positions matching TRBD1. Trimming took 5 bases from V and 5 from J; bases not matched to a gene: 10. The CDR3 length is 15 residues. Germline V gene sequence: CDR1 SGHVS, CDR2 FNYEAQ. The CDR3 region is CASSPNRDRVHEQYF. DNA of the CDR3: TGTGCCAGCAGCCCTAATCGGGACAGGGTCCACGAGCAGTACTTC.

CDR3 amino acids: CASSLRDSGYGYTF. The CDR3 nucleotides are TGCGCCAGCAGCCTACGGGACAGTGGCTATGGCTACACCTTC. The chain employs TRBV4-1 and TRBJ1-2, with 7 bases identical to TRBD1. The CDR3 runs to 14 residues. V lost 4 bases, J lost 4 bases, and 6 bases stayed unmatched. The V gene's germline CDR1 is MGHRA and CDR2 YSYEKL.

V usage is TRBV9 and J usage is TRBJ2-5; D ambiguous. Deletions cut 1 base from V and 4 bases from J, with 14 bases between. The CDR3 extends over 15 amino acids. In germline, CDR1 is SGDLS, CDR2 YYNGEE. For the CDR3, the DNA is TGTGCCAGCAGCGTACTCCCAGGCGTCACAGAGACCCAGTACTTC. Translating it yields CASSVLPGVTETQYF.

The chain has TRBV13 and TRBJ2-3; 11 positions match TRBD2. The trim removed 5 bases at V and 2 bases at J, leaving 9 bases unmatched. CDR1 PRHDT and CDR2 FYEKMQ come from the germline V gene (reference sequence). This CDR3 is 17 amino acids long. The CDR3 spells CASSPLTSGATTDTQYF. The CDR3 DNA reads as TGTGCCAGCAGCCCATTGACTAGCGGGGCGACCACAGATACGCAGTATTTT.

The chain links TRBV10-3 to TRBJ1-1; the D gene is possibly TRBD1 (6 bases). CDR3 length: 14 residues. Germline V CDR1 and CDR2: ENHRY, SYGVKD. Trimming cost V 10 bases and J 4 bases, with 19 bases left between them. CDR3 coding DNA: TGTGCCACAAACAGGGACCTAGGGGGCACTGAAGCTTTCTTT. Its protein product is CATNRDLGGTEAFF.

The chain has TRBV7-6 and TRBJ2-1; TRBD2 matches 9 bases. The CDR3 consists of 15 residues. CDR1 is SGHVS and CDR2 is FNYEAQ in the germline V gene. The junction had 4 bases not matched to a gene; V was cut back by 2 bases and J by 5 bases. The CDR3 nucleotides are TGTGCCAGCAGCTTATGGCTAGCGGGGAACAATGAGCAGTTCTTC. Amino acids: CASSLWLAGNNEQFF.

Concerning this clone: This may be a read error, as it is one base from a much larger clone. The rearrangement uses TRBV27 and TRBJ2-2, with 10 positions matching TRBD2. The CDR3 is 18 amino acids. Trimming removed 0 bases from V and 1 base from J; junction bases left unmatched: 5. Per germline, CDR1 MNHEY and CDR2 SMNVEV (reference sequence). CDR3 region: CASSLSFTSGENTGELFF. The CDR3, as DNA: TGTGCCAGCAGTTTATCCTTCACTAGCGGGGAGAACACCGGGGAGCTGTTTTTT.

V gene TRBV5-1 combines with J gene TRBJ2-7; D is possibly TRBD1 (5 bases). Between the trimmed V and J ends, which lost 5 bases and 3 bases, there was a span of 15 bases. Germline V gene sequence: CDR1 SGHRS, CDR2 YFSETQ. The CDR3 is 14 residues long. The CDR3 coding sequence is TGCGCCAGCAGTTCAGACAGTTTCCTCTACGAGCAGTACTTC. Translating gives CASSSDSFLYEQYF.

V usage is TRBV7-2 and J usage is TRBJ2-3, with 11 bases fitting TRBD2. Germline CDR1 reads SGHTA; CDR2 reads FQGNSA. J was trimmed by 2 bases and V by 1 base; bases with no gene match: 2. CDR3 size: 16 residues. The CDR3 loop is CASSLGTSGHTDTQYF. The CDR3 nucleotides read TGTGCCAGCAGCTTAGGGACTAGCGGGCACACAGATACGCAGTATTTT.

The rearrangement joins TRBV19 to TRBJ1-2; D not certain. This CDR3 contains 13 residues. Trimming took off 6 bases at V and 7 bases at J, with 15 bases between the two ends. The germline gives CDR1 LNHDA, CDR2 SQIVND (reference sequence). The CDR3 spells CASSQALRAGYTF. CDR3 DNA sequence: TGTGCCAGTAGCCAGGCCTTGAGGGCTGGCTACACCTTC.

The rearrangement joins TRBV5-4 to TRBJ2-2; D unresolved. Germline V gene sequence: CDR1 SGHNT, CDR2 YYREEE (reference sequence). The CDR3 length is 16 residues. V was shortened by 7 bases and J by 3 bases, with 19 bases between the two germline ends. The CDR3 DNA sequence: TGTGCCAGCCCCGTGTCTTTGTTTCCCGACACCGGGGAGCTGTTTTTT. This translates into CASPVSLFPDTGELFF.

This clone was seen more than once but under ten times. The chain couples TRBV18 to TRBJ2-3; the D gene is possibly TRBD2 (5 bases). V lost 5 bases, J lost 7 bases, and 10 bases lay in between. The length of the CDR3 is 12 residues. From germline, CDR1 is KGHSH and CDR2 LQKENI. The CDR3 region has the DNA TGTGCCAGCTCATTATTAGCGAATACGCAGTATTTT. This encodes CASSLLANTQYF.

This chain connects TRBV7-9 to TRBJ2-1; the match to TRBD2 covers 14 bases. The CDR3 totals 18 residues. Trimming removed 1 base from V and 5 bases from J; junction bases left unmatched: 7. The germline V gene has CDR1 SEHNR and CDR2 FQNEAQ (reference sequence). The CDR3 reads CASSLGWGTSGGNNEQFF. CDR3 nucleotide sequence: TGTGCCAGCAGCTTAGGTTGGGGGACTAGCGGGGGTAACAATGAGCAGTTCTTC.

In DNA form, the CDR3 reads TGCGCCAGCAGCCAAAGCGACCTAGCGGGGGGGCAAGATACGCAGTATTTT. Protein: CASSQSDLAGGQDTQYF. V and J are TRBV4-1 and TRBJ2-3; 12 bases line up with TRBD2. Losses at the gene ends were 2 bases for V and 5 bases for J; bases not matched to a gene: 8. Germline CDR1 is MGHRA and CDR2 is YSYEKL. This CDR3 region has 17 residues.

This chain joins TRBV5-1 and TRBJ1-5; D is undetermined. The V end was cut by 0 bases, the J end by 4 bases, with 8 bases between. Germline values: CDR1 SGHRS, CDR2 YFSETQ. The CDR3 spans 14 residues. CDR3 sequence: CASSLGMENQPQHF. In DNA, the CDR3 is TGCGCCAGCAGCTTGGGGATGGAGAATCAGCCCCAGCATTTT. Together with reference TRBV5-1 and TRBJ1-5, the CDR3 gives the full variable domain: KAGVTQTPRYLIKTRGQQVTLSCSPISGHRSVSWYQQTPGQGLQFLFEYFSETQRNKGNFPGRFSGRQFSNSRSEMNVSTLELGDSALYLCASSLGMENQPQHFGDGTRLSIL.